A single sample gave rise to the 24 T cell receptor beta chains below, sequenced in a study of shared clonotypes between healthy human individuals. Repertoires were generated with immunoSEQ multiplex PCR, while TCRdb's copy carries only in-frame clones and drops some. The sample lists around 2,000,000 clones, about 94% occurring once. CD45RO-negative cells were positively selected for CCR7, leaving out terminally differentiated effector memory CD45RA+ cells. Input material: naive CD8+ T cells sorted from blood. These receptor sequences come from a young man in good health.

The chain recombines TRBV11-2 with TRBJ2-7; the D gene is possibly TRBD2 (6 bases). Per the germline V gene, CDR1 is SGHAT and CDR2 is FQNNGV. V was pared by 0 bases and J by 6 bases, with 15 bases between. CDR3 length equals 15 residues. In DNA form, the CDR3 reads TGTGCCAGCAGCTTAGAGCGGGGATCCCCCCCCGAGCAGTACTTC. Its translation: CASSLERGSPPEQYF.

This chain connects TRBV7-9 to TRBJ2-6; TRBD2 might be the D (6 bases). Germline V gene data show CDR1 as SEHNR and CDR2 as FQNEAQ (reference sequence). The CDR3 consists of 19 residues. Trimming stripped 1 base from V and 0 bases from J, with 16 bases between. CDR3 nucleotide sequence: TGTGCCAGCAGCTTAGGGTTCGGGGGACCCTCCTCTGGGGCCAACGTCCTGACTTTC. This codes for CASSLGFGGPSSGANVLTF.

CDR3 coding DNA: TGTGCCAGCAGCCCCGTGGGACAGGGGGAGCGTAGCGGGACGCCTTACGAGCAGTACTTC. This gives the protein CASSPVGQGERSGTPYEQYF. The chain has TRBV13 and TRBJ2-7; TRBD1 matches 11 bases. The germline V gene encodes CDR1 PRHDT and CDR2 FYEKMQ (reference sequence). V was clipped by 5 bases and J by 4 bases; unmatched bases: 22. The CDR3 contains 20 residues. The full variable domain, with the rest looked up from reference TRBV13 and TRBJ2-7, is AAGVIQSPRHLIKEKRETATLKCYPIPRHDTVYWYQQGPGQDPQFLISFYEKMQSDKGSIPDRFSAQQFSDYHSELNMSSLELGDSALYFCASSPVGQGERSGTPYEQYFGPGTRLTVT.

This clone occurred once. The V call is TRBV2, the J call TRBJ2-3; 7 bases fit TRBD2. This CDR3 has 14 amino acids. In germline, CDR1 is SNHLY, CDR2 FYNNEI. J lost 4 bases, V lost 3 bases, and 4 bases had no gene match. CDR3: CASSEAGVSDTQYF. The CDR3 coding sequence is TGTGCCAGCAGTGAGGCGGGAGTCTCAGATACGCAGTATTTT.

The CDR3 here is CASSFLAGGLPDYEQYF. CDR3 coding DNA: TGTGCCAGCAGCTTCCTAGCGGGGGGGCTTCCCGACTACGAGCAGTACTTC. The V and J genes are TRBV5-4 and TRBJ2-7; 12 nucleotides match TRBD2. J lost 3 bases, V lost 2 bases, and 9 bases had no gene match. The CDR3 runs to 17 residues. Germline lookup yields CDR1 SGHNT and CDR2 YYREEE (reference sequence).

The chain couples TRBV7-9 to TRBJ2-7; D might be TRBD1 or TRBD2, each matching 6 bases. The CDR3 runs to 13 residues. CDR1 and CDR2 (germline): SEHNR, FQNEAQ (reference sequence). Trimming removed 5 bases from V and 6 bases from J, with 14 bases in between. CDR3 nucleotide sequence: TGTGCCAGCAGCCCCGTAGGGGGGATCGAGCAGTACTTC. Translating gives CASSPVGGIEQYF.

The J gene is TRBJ1-2, the V gene TRBV13; D is unresolved. This CDR3 is built from 14 residues. Trimming left V 6 bases short and J 4 bases short, with 15 bases between. Germline assignment: CDR1 PRHDT and CDR2 FYEKMQ (reference sequence). The chain's CDR3 is CASSYIATSYGYTF. The CDR3 coding sequence is TGTGCCAGCAGTTATATTGCGACAAGCTATGGCTACACCTTC.

This CDR3 is CASSQTGGYEKLFF. In DNA form, the CDR3 reads TGCGCCAGCAGCCAGACAGGGGGTTATGAAAAACTGTTTTTT. The V and J genes are TRBV5-1 and TRBJ1-4; 9 bases map to TRBD1. J gave up 6 bases and V 4 bases, and 4 bases lay outside the gene matches. Germline V gene lookup returns CDR1 SGHRS and CDR2 YFSETQ. The CDR3 is 14 amino acids.

The chain has TRBV6-5 and TRBJ2-5; a possible D gene is TRBD1 (6 bases). The CDR3 runs to 14 residues. CDR1 is MNHEY, CDR2 SVGAGI, per germline. Deletions cut 5 bases from V and 4 bases from J, with 14 bases between. This chain's CDR3 is CASSTRTALETQYF. The CDR3 bases are TGTGCCAGCAGTACTAGGACAGCTCTAGAGACCCAGTACTTC.

The V call is TRBV27, the J call TRBJ1-2; 7 bases are a match to TRBD1. The CDR3 spans 15 residues. Germline V lookup: CDR1 MNHEY, CDR2 SMNVEV (reference sequence). Trimming removed 3 bases from V and 4 bases from J; junction bases left unmatched: 8. CDR3 amino acids: CASSFGGGSGYGYTF. The DNA for the CDR3 is TGTGCCAGCAGTTTCGGAGGGGGCAGCGGCTATGGCTACACCTTC.

This clone was found once. The chain has TRBV5-4 and TRBJ1-2, with a weak D call TRBD1 (6 bases). V lost 3 bases and J 6 bases, leaving 18 bases between the germline ends. Germline lookup yields CDR1 SGHNT and CDR2 YYREEE (reference sequence). This CDR3 contains 15 residues. The CDR3 region is CASSWLGYGGNGYTF. CDR3 bases: TGTGCCAGCAGCTGGCTCGGGTACGGGGGCAATGGCTACACCTTC.

The CDR3 is CASSPTGDRPYGYTF. Here the CDR3 DNA reads TGTGCCAGCAGCCCTACCGGGGACAGGCCCTATGGCTACACCTTC. The rearrangement links TRBV13 to TRBJ1-2, with 8 bases aligning to TRBD1. The CDR3 spans 15 residues. J gave up 4 bases and V 5 bases, and 9 bases lay outside the gene matches. Germline-derived CDR1 and CDR2 are PRHDT and FYEKMQ (reference sequence).

J is TRBJ2-7 and V is TRBV6-5; D could derive from TRBD1 or TRBD2 (5 bases each). V dropped 2 bases and J dropped 3 bases, with 8 bases sitting between them. Germline V CDR1 and CDR2: MNHEY, SVGAGI. The CDR3 is made up of 13 amino acids. CDR3 nucleotides: TGTGCCAGCAGTTACCGGGGCTTCTACGAGCAGTACTTC. Translating gives CASSYRGFYEQYF.

V and J are TRBV4-3 and TRBJ2-1; 8 nucleotides align to TRBD2. Trimming at V came to 2 bases and at J to 7 bases, leaving 13 bases not matched to a gene. Per the germline V gene, CDR1 is LGHNA and CDR2 is YSLEER. The CDR3 is 17 residues long. The CDR3 bases are TGCGCCAGCAGCCAATCGGGTACCAGCGGGAGTGGGAATGAGCAGTTCTTC. Translation gives CASSQSGTSGSGNEQFF.

In its sample, this clone was seen once. This sequence joins TRBV2 and TRBJ2-5, with 11 bases lining up with TRBD2. The CDR3 is made up of 20 amino acids. The V gene's germline CDR1 is SNHLY and CDR2 FYNNEI. V shed 3 bases and J 3 bases; nucleotides not matched to a gene: 18. The CDR3 DNA is TGTGCCAGCAGTGATCCCCTTGAAGAGGGCCCGACTAGCGGGGAAGAGACCCAGTACTTC. Translating it yields CASSDPLEEGPTSGEETQYF.

CDR3: CAISGGQGALDEAFF. CDR3 DNA: TGTGCCATCAGTGGCGGACAGGGGGCGCTGGATGAAGCTTTCTTT. The V and J genes are TRBV10-3 and TRBJ1-1, with 11 bases lining up with TRBD1. Germline V gene sequence: CDR1 ENHRY, CDR2 SYGVKD. This CDR3 comprises 15 residues. Trimming at V came to 4 bases and at J to 7 bases, leaving 8 bases not matched to a gene.

Comments on this clone: Other DNA sequences of this sample code for an identical CDR3. The chain recombines TRBV5-1 with TRBJ2-7; no firm D call. The V gene lost 4 bases and the J gene lost 4 bases, with 12 bases spanning the gap. Germline CDR1 reads SGHRS; CDR2 reads YFSETQ. The CDR3 covers 13 residues. The CDR3 nucleotides are TGCGCCAGCAGCCCGGGCGACGGATACGAGCAGTACTTC. It is translated as CASSPGDGYEQYF.

This clone has a single count. This chain joins TRBV12-5 and TRBJ1-2, with TRBD1 identical over 7 bases. There are 13 residues in the CDR3. Germline CDR1 LGHNT, CDR2 FRNRAP. The V gene end was trimmed by 6 bases and the J gene end by 2 bases; junction bases not matched to a gene: 3. CDR3 sequence (DNA): TGTGCTAGTGGCTCGACAGGGAACTATGGCTACACCTTC. Its protein is CASGSTGNYGYTF.

The chain combines TRBV7-9 with TRBJ1-1, with unresolved D. This CDR3 region has 15 residues. Germline CDR1 reads SEHNR; CDR2 reads FQNEAQ (reference sequence). Trimming removed 5 bases from V and 0 bases from J, with 13 bases in between. The CDR3: CASSRNIGVNTEAFF. As DNA, the CDR3 is TGTGCCAGCAGCCGAAACATTGGGGTGAACACTGAAGCTTTCTTT.

The chain combines TRBV27 with TRBJ1-5, with TRBD1 matching 8 bases. The ends lost 5 bases at V and 5 bases at J; junction bases unmatched: 5. From germline, CDR1 is MNHEY and CDR2 SMNVEV (reference sequence). CDR3 length equals 14 residues. CDR3 sequence: CASSHDRGDQPQHF. The CDR3 nucleotides are TGTGCCAGCAGTCACGACAGGGGAGATCAGCCCCAGCATTTT.

Turning to this clone: Other DNA sequences within the sample encode an identical CDR3. This sequence joins TRBV13 and TRBJ2-5, with a weak D call TRBD1 (5 bases). CDR3 length: 13 amino acids. V lost 1 base to trimming and J lost 4 bases, with 7 bases between them. The germline V gene encodes CDR1 PRHDT and CDR2 FYEKMQ (reference sequence). In nucleotides, the CDR3 is TGTGCCAGCAGCTTAGAGGGGTCAGAGACCCAGTACTTC. The encoded protein is CASSLEGSETQYF.

V gene TRBV9 combines with J gene TRBJ2-3; 15 nucleotides align to TRBD2. V shed 4 bases and J 0 bases; nucleotides not matched to a gene: 9. Germline V gives CDR1 SGDLS, CDR2 YYNGEE. The CDR3 spans 19 residues. This CDR3 is CASSPRTSGREESTDTQYF. The CDR3 DNA reads TGTGCCAGCAGCCCCCGGACTAGCGGGAGGGAGGAAAGCACAGATACGCAGTATTTT.

V usage is TRBV7-9 and J usage is TRBJ2-7; the match to TRBD1 covers 7 bases. Germline V CDR1 and CDR2: SEHNR, FQNEAQ (reference sequence). After removal of 7 bases from V and 0 bases from J, the junction contained 3 bases not matched to a gene. The CDR3 consists of 13 residues. Here the CDR3 reads CASIGTDSYEQYF. The CDR3 nucleotides read TGTGCCAGCATAGGGACAGACTCCTACGAGCAGTACTTC.

The rearrangement joins TRBV27 to TRBJ2-7; D is possibly TRBD1 (6 bases). The CDR3 runs 15 residues. Trimming stripped 2 bases from V and 0 bases from J, with 11 bases between. CDR1 is MNHEY and CDR2 is SMNVEV in the germline V gene (reference sequence). The CDR3 protein is CASSLGTPSSYEQYF. In DNA, the CDR3 is TGTGCCAGCAGTTTAGGGACACCGAGCTCCTACGAGCAGTACTTC.